These 15 T cell receptor beta chains came from one sample sequenced in a study of shared clonotypes between healthy human individuals. Produced via immunoSEQ multiplex PCR; TCRdb's table is partial and in-frame only. The profile shows some 1.1 million clones, approximately 75% of them singletons. Sequenced: memory CD4+ T cells from PBMCs. The subset: CD45RA-negative fraction. The source is a man aged 18 to 35 in good health. Some clones in this sample may be carry-over from other donors' samples.

The chain has TRBV6-5 and TRBJ1-5, with D unclear. CDR3 length: 13 residues. The V gene lost 3 bases and the J gene lost 7 bases, with 10 bases spanning the gap. Germline values: CDR1 MNHEY, CDR2 SVGAGI. CDR3 sequence reads: CASSYQVGQPQHF. In nucleotides, the CDR3 is TGTGCCAGCAGTTATCAGGTCGGACAGCCCCAGCATTTT.

The chain combines TRBV15 with TRBJ2-2; D unclear. The V gene's germline CDR1 is LNHNV and CDR2 YYDKDF (reference sequence). Deletions cut 0 bases from V and 8 bases from J, with 7 bases between. This CDR3 region has 13 residues. The CDR3 reads CATSRETAGELFF. DNA of the CDR3: TGTGCCACCAGCAGAGAGACGGCAGGGGAGCTGTTTTTT.

A note on this clone: The likely explanation is a read error, given a far larger clone one base away. The chain employs TRBV5-1 and TRBJ2-7; 13 positions agree with TRBD2. J was trimmed by 3 bases and V by 0 bases; bases with no gene match: 9. The CDR3 totals 18 residues. Germline V lookup: CDR1 SGHRS, CDR2 YFSETQ. DNA for the CDR3: TGCGCCAGCAGCTTGGTCGCGACCGGGACTAGCGGGGACTACGAGCAGTACTTC. It yields the protein CASSLVATGTSGDYEQYF.

The chain uses TRBV7-2 and TRBJ2-3, with unresolved D. Trimming shortened V by 3 bases and J by 2 bases, and 12 bases separated the two germline ends. CDR1 and CDR2 (germline): SGHTA, FQGNSA. CDR3 length equals 15 residues. The CDR3 loop is CASSFQAAATDTQYF. CDR3 nucleotide sequence: TGTGCCAGCAGCTTTCAGGCGGCGGCCACAGATACGCAGTATTTT.

The chain couples TRBV25-1 to TRBJ2-2; D is unresolved. V gave up 6 bases and J gave up 1 base, with 6 bases separating them. In germline, CDR1 is MGHDK, CDR2 SYGVNS. This CDR3 region has 13 residues. This chain's CDR3 is CASRPQNTGELFF. CDR3 sequence (DNA): TGTGCCAGCAGGCCCCAGAACACCGGGGAGCTGTTTTTT.

This sequence joins TRBV6-5 and TRBJ2-5; a possible D gene is TRBD1 (6 bases). CDR1 is MNHEY, CDR2 SVGAGI, per germline. The V end lost 0 bases, the J end lost 5 bases, and 10 bases lay between the germline ends. This CDR3 spans 14 amino acids. CDR3 amino acids: CASSYSSRGETQYF. The DNA for the CDR3 is TGTGCCAGCAGTTACTCGAGCAGGGGTGAGACCCAGTACTTC.

The chain uses TRBV10-3 and TRBJ2-7; D is ambiguous. The CDR3 spans 15 residues. V was clipped by 6 bases and J by 3 bases, with 18 bases between them. The V gene's germline CDR1 is ENHRY and CDR2 SYGVKD. CDR3 protein: CAISANLGIVYEQYF. The CDR3 nucleotides are TGTGCCATCAGCGCCAACCTTGGCATCGTCTACGAGCAGTACTTC.

The chain couples TRBV28 to TRBJ2-2, with D uncertain. The CDR3 extends over 16 amino acids. The V and J ends lost 2 bases and 3 bases respectively, with 13 bases between them. CDR1 MDHEN and CDR2 SYDVKM come from the germline V gene. CDR3 bases: TGTGCCAGCAGTTTAGGGTTTGTGGTAGACACCGGGGAGCTGTTTTTT. This translates into CASSLGFVVDTGELFF.

The chain couples TRBV27 to TRBJ2-7, with 8 positions matching TRBD1. Trimming at V came to 5 bases and at J to 6 bases, leaving 12 bases not matched to a gene. The CDR3 runs 15 residues. CDR1 and CDR2 from the germline V gene are MNHEY and SMNVEV (reference sequence). The CDR3 is CASSPGQGRVGEQYF. For the CDR3, the DNA is TGTGCCAGCAGTCCTGGACAGGGCCGGGTCGGCGAGCAGTACTTC.

This clone turned up a few times. The chain carries TRBV6-5 and TRBJ2-2, with 7 bases matching TRBD1. CDR3 length equals 14 residues. Losses at the gene ends were 4 bases for V and 6 bases for J; bases not matched to a gene: 5. The V gene's germline CDR1 is MNHEY and CDR2 SVGAGI. The CDR3 DNA reads as TGTGCCAGCAGTTTCAGACAGGGAGCCGGGGAGCTGTTTTTT. Its protein product is CASSFRQGAGELFF.

V usage is TRBV9 and J usage is TRBJ2-5; 10 nucleotides match TRBD2. This CDR3 spans 16 amino acids. CDR1 is SGDLS and CDR2 is YYNGEE in the germline V gene. V shed 0 bases and J 3 bases; nucleotides not matched to a gene: 5. CDR3: CASSVGTSGGKETQYF. The DNA of the CDR3 is TGTGCCAGCAGCGTAGGGACTAGCGGAGGGAAAGAGACCCAGTACTTC.

The chain is built from TRBV7-9 and TRBJ2-6, with D unresolved. The CDR3 sequence is 13 residues long. V shed 5 bases and J shed 2 bases, with 4 bases lying between them. Looked up from germline, CDR1 is SEHNR and CDR2 is FQNEAQ (reference sequence). CDR3 sequence: CASSVTGANVLTF. The CDR3 nucleotides are TGTGCCAGCAGCGTTACTGGGGCCAACGTCCTGACTTTC.

The chain links TRBV18 to TRBJ2-5, with D tentatively TRBD1 (6 bases). The CDR3 totals 18 residues. Germline CDR1 is KGHSH and CDR2 is LQKENI. Trimming took 3 bases from V and 1 from J, leaving 21 bases between them. Written as DNA, the CDR3 is TGTGCCAGCTCACCCTTGGCATTCGTACAAGGGGGCCAAGAGACCCAGTACTTC. Translating it yields CASSPLAFVQGGQETQYF.

This chain links TRBV7-6 with TRBJ2-5, with D tentatively TRBD1 or TRBD2 (5 bases each). This CDR3 comprises 14 residues. With 3 bases removed from V and 5 bases from J, the gap between germline ends came to 13 bases. Germline V gene sequence: CDR1 SGHVS, CDR2 FNYEAQ. The CDR3 loop reads CASSFAGTGETQYF. DNA of the CDR3: TGTGCCAGCAGCTTCGCCGGGACGGGGGAGACCCAGTACTTC.

The rearrangement joins TRBV9 to TRBJ2-7; no clear D gene. This CDR3 region has 15 residues. CDR1 and CDR2 from the germline V gene are SGDLS and YYNGEE. V dropped 3 bases and J dropped 6 bases, with 19 bases sitting between them. The CDR3 bases are TGTGCCAGCAGCGGCAGGACGGAGTTGATGAGCGAGCAGTACTTC. As protein: CASSGRTELMSEQYF.